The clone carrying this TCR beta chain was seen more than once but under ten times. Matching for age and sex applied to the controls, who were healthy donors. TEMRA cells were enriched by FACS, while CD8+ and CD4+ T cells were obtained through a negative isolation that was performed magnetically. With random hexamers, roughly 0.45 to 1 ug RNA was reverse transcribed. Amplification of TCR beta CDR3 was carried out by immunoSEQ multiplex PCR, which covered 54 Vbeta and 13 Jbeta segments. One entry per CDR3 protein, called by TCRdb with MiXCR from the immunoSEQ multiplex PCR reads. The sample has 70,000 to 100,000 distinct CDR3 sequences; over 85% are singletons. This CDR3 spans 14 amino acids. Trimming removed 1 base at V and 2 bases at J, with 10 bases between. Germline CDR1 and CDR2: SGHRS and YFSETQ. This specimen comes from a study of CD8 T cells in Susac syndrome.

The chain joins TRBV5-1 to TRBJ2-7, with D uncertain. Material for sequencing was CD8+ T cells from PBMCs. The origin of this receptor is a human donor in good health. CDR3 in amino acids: CASSLSGGPYEQYF. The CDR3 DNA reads TGCGCCAGCAGCTTGTCCGGCGGTCCCTACGAGCAGTACTTC. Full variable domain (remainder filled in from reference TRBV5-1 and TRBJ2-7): KAGVTQTPRYLIKTRGQQVTLSCSPISGHRSVSWYQQTPGQGLQFLFEYFSETQRNKGNFPGRFSGRQFSNSRSEMNVSTLELGDSALYLCASSLSGGPYEQYFGPGTRLTVT.